This T cell receptor beta chain was sequenced for a study of T cell responses to AZD1222 COVID-19 vaccine. Study-wide results and limits: Scientists sampled the repertoires only once the peak T cell response had passed.

To note about this clone: What it binds is not known.

Generated by immunoSEQ multiplex PCR, the TCRdb table keeps only in-frame clones and is missing some. This sample yields approximately 90,000 clones, of which roughly nine tenths are seen a single time; roughly 7.5% belongs to the top ten. Germline values: CDR1 LNHDA, CDR2 SQIVND (reference sequence). CDR3 length equals 14 residues. V dropped 7 bases and J dropped 2 bases, with 14 bases sitting between them. This chain joins TRBV19 and TRBJ2-5, with D perhaps TRBD1 (5 bases). The clonotype comes from an adult in good health. Sequenced material: peripheral blood, taken on day 0 of AZD1222 vaccination. The chain's CDR3 is CASKGAVQQETQYF. The CDR3 nucleotides read TGTGCCAGTAAAGGGGCCGTTCAACAAGAGACCCAGTACTTC.